These 12 T cell receptor beta chains were sequenced from one sample in a study of blood T cells in healthy people across ages. The authors ran a second PCR of 7 to 11 cycles using a sample-barcoded 5' primer and a J-beta primer mix. Each CDR3 protein gets one entry after TCRdb re-called the 5' RACE reads with MiXCR. The data contain over 1.5 million distinct CDR3 sequences, roughly 49% of them seen just once; the ten biggest clones take up over 2%. Sequences were obtained from blood. The receptors were gathered from a woman in her forties in good health.

The genes are TRBV6-2 or TRBV6-3 and TRBJ1-4, with TRBD1 matching over 10 bases. Germline V gives CDR1 MNHEY, CDR2 SVGEGT. The CDR3 spans 18 residues. Germline trimming cut 9 bases from V and 0 bases from J; bases unmatched to any gene: 13. In DNA form, the CDR3 reads TGTGCCAGAACGGGACGGGACAGGGGAAGATCAACTAATGAAAAACTGTTTTTT. This translates into CARTGRDRGRSTNEKLFF.

The chain carries TRBV5-5 and TRBJ1-5, with 9 nucleotides matching TRBD1. Germline CDR1 and CDR2: SGHKS and YYEKEE (reference sequence). This CDR3 is built from 16 residues. Trimming removed 3 bases from V and 6 bases from J; junction bases left unmatched: 10. The CDR3 sequence is CASSYSGTGTPQPQHF. CDR3 coding DNA: TGTGCCAGCAGCTACTCCGGGACAGGGACACCTCAGCCCCAGCATTTT.

The chain recombines TRBV29-1 with TRBJ1-6; a weak D match, TRBD1 (5 bases). The germline gives CDR1 SQVTM, CDR2 ANQGSEA. V was shortened by 3 bases and J by 14 bases, with 11 bases between the two germline ends. This CDR3 contains 11 residues. The CDR3 DNA sequence: TGCAGCGTTGAGGACACTGGTGCCCTCCACTTT. This gives the protein CSVEDTGALHF.

This clonotype was counted once. This chain's CDR3 is CASRPGTGALYSNQPQHF. The CDR3 nucleotides are TGTGCCAGCCGACCCGGGACAGGGGCCCTATATAGCAATCAGCCCCAGCATTTT. The V gene is TRBV12-3 or TRBV12-4, the J gene TRBJ1-5, with TRBD1 matching over 10 bases. Germline trimming cut 8 bases from V and 0 bases from J; bases unmatched to any gene: 13. This CDR3 is 18 amino acids long.

This chain links TRBV6-2 or TRBV6-3 with TRBJ2-1, with TRBD2 matching over 10 bases. CDR1 is MNHEY, CDR2 SVGEGT, per germline. V trimming: 7 bases; J trimming: 4 bases; junction bases outside the gene matches: 7. There are 15 residues in the CDR3. DNA for the CDR3: TGTGCCAGCATCCATAGCGGGGGGCCGTACAATGAGCAGTTCTTC. Protein product: CASIHSGGPYNEQFF.

This clonotype has ten or more counts. The V call is TRBV29-1, the J call TRBJ2-7; possibly TRBD2 for D (5 bases). Looked up from germline, CDR1 is SQVTM and CDR2 is ANQGSEA. There are 12 residues in the CDR3. The V and J ends lost 1 base and 5 bases respectively, with 9 bases between them. The CDR3 loop is CSVEGGGDEQYF. CDR3 nucleotide sequence: TGCAGCGTTGAAGGAGGAGGCGACGAGCAGTACTTC.

The chain is built from TRBV5-1 and TRBJ2-7; 7 bases are shared with TRBD1. The DNA end favors TRBJ2-1, so the J call may be wrong. The CDR3 has 15 residues. Germline CDR1 is SGHRS and CDR2 is YFSETQ. In DNA, the CDR3 is TGCGCCAGCAGCTACTCGGGACAGTCTAACAATGAGCAGTTCTTC. Protein: CASSYSGQSNNEQFF.

This clonotype was counted only a few times. The V gene is TRBV10-1, the J gene TRBJ2-1; 8 bases agree with TRBD2. Per the germline V gene, CDR1 is WNHNN and CDR2 is SYGVQD (reference sequence). Trimming at V came to 3 bases and at J to 8 bases, leaving 12 bases not matched to a gene. CDR3 length equals 16 residues. In DNA, the CDR3 is TGCGCCAGCAGTGATAGGGGGTGGACTAGCCGGGATGAGCAGTTCTTC. Its translation is CASSDRGWTSRDEQFF.

This chain connects TRBV9 to TRBJ1-1, with TRBD1 as a possible D gene (6 bases). The CDR3 has 17 amino acids. V was clipped by 0 bases and J by 1 base, with 16 bases between them. Germline V CDR1 and CDR2: SGDLS, YYNGEE. CDR3 DNA sequence: TGTGCCAGCAGCGTAGGCGGCGGGCCAGGGGCGAACACTGAAGCTTTCTTT. It specifies CASSVGGGPGANTEAFF.

The table lists this clonotype with a count of one. This rearrangement joins TRBV10-2 to TRBJ2-6, with D perhaps TRBD1 (5 bases). CDR1 WSHSY and CDR2 SAAADI come from the germline V gene. This CDR3 comprises 16 residues. Between the trimmed V and J ends, which lost 8 bases and 3 bases, there was a span of 17 bases. The CDR3 region is CASSRRAESGANVLTF. As DNA, the CDR3 is TGCGCCAGCTCTCGCAGGGCGGAAAGTGGGGCCAACGTCCTGACTTTC.

This clonotype came up a few times. V gene TRBV20-1 combines with J gene TRBJ2-7; 8 bases agree with TRBD2. The V gene's germline CDR1 is DFQATT and CDR2 SNEGSKA (reference sequence). V shed 6 bases, J shed 2 bases, and the junction held 12 bases outside the gene matches. CDR3 size: 15 residues. CDR3 coding DNA: TGCAGTGCGCCGCAGGGGAGCGGGGGTCCCTACGAGCAGTACTTC. Translating gives CSAPQGSGGPYEQYF.

The gene calls are TRBV6-5 and TRBJ2-1; weak D call: TRBD1 (6 bases). Germline CDR1 and CDR2: MNHEY and SVGAGI. V shed 6 bases and J shed 4 bases, with 13 bases lying between them. CDR3 length: 14 amino acids. The CDR3 DNA reads as TGTGCCAGCAGGGCGGACAGAGGATACAATGAGCAGTTCTTC. Protein product: CASRADRGYNEQFF.